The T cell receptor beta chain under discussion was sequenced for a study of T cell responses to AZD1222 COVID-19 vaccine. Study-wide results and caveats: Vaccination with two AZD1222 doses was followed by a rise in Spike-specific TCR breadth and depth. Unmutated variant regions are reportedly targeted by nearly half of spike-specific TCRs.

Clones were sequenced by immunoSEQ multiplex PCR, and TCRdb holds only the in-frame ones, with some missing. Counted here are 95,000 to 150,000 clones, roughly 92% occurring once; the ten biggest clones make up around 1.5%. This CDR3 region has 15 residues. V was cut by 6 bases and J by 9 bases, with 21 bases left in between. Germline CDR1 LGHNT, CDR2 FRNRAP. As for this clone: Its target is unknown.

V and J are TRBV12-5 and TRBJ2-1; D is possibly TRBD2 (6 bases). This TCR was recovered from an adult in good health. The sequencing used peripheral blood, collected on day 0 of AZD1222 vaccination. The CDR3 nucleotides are TGTGCTAGTGGCCCCGGGACTTACCTGGGGACTGAGCAGTTCTTC. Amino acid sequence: CASGPGTYLGTEQFF.